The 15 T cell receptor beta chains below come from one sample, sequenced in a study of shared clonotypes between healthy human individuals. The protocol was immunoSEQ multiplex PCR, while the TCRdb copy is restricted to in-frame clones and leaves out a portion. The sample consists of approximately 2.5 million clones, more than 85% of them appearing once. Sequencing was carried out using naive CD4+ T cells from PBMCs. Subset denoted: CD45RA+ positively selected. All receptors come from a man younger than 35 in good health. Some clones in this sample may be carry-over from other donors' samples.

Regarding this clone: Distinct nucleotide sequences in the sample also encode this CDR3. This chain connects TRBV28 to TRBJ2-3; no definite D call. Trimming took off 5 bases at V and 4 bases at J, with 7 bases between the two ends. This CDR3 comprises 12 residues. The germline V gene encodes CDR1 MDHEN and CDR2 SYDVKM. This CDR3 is CASSPTADTQYF. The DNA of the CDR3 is TGTGCCAGCAGTCCTACGGCAGATACGCAGTATTTT.

The CDR3 protein is CASSSTSGASTDTQYF. CDR3 nucleotide sequence: TGTGCCAGCTCGTCTACTAGCGGAGCCAGCACAGATACGCAGTATTTT. The chain uses TRBV18 and TRBJ2-3; 8 bases match TRBD2. J was trimmed by 0 bases and V by 6 bases; bases with no gene match: 8. CDR3 length: 16 residues. Germline assignment: CDR1 KGHSH and CDR2 LQKENI.

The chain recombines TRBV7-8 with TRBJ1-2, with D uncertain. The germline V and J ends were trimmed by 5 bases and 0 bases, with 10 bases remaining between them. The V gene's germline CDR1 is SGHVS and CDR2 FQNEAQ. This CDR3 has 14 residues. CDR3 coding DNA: TGTGCCAGCAGCCCGCCGGCTTCTAACTATGGCTACACCTTC. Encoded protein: CASSPPASNYGYTF.

CDR3 residues: CASSRTGGENYEQYF. The CDR3 DNA reads as TGTGCCAGCAGCAGAACAGGGGGCGAAAACTACGAGCAGTACTTC. The chain combines TRBV7-3 with TRBJ2-7; 9 nucleotides line up with TRBD1. V lost 5 bases and J lost 3; bases outside the gene matches: 8. The CDR3 extends over 15 amino acids. Germline V CDR1 and CDR2: SGHTA, FQGTGA.

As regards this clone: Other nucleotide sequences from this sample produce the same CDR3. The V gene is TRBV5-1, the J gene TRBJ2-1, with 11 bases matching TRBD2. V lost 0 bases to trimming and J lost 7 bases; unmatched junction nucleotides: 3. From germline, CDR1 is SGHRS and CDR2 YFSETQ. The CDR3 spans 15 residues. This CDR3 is CASSLALAGVNEQFF. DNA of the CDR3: TGCGCCAGCAGCTTGGCACTAGCGGGAGTTAATGAGCAGTTCTTC.

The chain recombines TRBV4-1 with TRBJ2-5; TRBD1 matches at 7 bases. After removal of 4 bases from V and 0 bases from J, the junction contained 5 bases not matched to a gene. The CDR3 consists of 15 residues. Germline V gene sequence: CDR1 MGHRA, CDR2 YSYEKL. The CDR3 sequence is CASSRDRAYQETQYF. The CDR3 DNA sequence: TGCGCCAGCAGCCGGGACAGAGCGTACCAAGAGACCCAGTACTTC.

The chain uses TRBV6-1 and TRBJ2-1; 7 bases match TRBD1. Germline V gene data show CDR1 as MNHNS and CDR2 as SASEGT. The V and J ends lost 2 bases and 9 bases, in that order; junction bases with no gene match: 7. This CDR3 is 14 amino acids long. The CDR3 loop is CASSELKQGFEQFF. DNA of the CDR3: TGTGCCAGCAGTGAATTGAAACAGGGGTTTGAGCAGTTCTTC.

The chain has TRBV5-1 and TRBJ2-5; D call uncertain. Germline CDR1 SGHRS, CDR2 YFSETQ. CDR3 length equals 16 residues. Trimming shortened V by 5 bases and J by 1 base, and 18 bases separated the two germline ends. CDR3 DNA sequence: TGCGCCAGCAGTAACACAGTCCAGGCGGTCCAAGAGACCCAGTACTTC. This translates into CASSNTVQAVQETQYF.

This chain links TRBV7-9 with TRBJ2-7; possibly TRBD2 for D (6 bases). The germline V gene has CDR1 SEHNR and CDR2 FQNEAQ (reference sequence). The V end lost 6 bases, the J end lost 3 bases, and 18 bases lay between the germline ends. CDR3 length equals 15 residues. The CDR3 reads CASRREGLKHYEQYF. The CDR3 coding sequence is TGTGCCAGCAGGCGCGAGGGACTGAAACACTACGAGCAGTACTTC.

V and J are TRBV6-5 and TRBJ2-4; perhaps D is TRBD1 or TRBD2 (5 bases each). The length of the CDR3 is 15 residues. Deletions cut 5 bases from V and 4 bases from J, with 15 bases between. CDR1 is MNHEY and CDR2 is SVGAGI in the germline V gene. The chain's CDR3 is CASSPLGTPKNIQYF. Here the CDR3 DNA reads TGTGCCAGCAGTCCCCTAGGGACGCCAAAAAACATTCAGTACTTC.

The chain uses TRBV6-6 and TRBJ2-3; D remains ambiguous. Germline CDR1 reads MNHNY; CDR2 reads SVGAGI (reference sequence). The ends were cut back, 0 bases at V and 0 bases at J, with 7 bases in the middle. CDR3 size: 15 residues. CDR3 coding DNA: TGTGCCAGCAGTTACTCGACATCTAGCACAGATACGCAGTATTTT. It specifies CASSYSTSSTDTQYF.

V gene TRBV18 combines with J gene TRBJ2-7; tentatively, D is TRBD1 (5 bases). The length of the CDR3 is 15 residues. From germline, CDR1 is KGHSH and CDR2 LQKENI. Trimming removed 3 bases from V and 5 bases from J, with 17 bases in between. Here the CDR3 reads CASSPRAGIYNEQYF. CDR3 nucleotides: TGTGCCAGCTCACCTCGGGCAGGGATCTACAACGAGCAGTACTTC. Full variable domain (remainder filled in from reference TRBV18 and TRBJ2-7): NAGVMQNPRHLVRRRGQEARLRCSPMKGHSHVYWYRQLPEEGLKFMVYLQKENIIDESGMPKERFSAEFPKEGPSILRIQQVVRGDSAAYFCASSPRAGIYNEQYFGPGTRLTVT.

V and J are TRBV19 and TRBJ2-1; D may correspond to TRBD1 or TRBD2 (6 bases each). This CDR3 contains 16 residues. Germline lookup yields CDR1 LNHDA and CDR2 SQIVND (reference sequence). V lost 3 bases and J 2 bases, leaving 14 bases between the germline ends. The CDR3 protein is CASSMVGGLPYNEQFF. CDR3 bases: TGTGCCAGTAGTATGGTAGGGGGACTCCCCTACAATGAGCAGTTCTTC.

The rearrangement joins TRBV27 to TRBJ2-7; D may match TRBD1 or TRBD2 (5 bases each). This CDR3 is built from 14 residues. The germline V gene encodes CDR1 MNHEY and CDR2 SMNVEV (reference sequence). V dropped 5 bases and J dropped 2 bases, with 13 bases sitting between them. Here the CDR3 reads CASSLGTNPYEQYF. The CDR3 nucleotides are TGTGCCAGCAGTCTGGGGACCAACCCCTACGAGCAGTACTTC.

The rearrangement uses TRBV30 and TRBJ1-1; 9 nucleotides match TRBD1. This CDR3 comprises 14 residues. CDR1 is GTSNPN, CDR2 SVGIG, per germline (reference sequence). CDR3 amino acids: CARTGGIMNTEAFF. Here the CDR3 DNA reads TGTGCTCGAACAGGGGGCATTATGAACACTGAAGCTTTCTTT.